This T cell receptor (beta chain) was profiled in a study of tumor-infiltrating lymphocytes in oesophageal squamous cell carcinoma (dated by TCRdb to 2016 to 2018). CDR1 and CDR2, per the germline V gene, are SGHTA and FQGNSA. The CDR3, cysteine through phenylalanine, is 17 amino acids long. Of the read, only the CDR3 DNA is kept; its 51 bases are in frame from base 1. The method was PCR. TCRdb shows the sequencer as Illumina HiSeq 2000. TCRdb reanalyzed the raw reads on its own, using fastp at Q25 for trimming and MiXCR for clone calling, and kept in-frame beta chains. Rows are unified per CDR3 protein, each entry keeping the most common DNA and genes. This sample lists fewer than 20,000 distinct CDR3 sequences; 40% to 55% were detected once. The ten top clones hold under 50% of the sample. For this clonotype: What antigen it recognizes has not been identified. The sample holds no much larger clone one base away, and base qualities are not on file.

Source material: blood. This chain joins TRBV7-2 to TRBJ2-1; the D gene is perhaps TRBD2, from 5 matching bases. TRBJ2-7 explains the end of the DNA better; the J call may be wrong. This TCR derives from a female donor with esophageal squamous cell carcinoma. The base sequence is TGTGCCAGCAGCTCCCCGATTCGGGGTATGGTCTCCTACGAGCAGTACTTC. This is translated as CASSSPIRGMVSYEQYF.